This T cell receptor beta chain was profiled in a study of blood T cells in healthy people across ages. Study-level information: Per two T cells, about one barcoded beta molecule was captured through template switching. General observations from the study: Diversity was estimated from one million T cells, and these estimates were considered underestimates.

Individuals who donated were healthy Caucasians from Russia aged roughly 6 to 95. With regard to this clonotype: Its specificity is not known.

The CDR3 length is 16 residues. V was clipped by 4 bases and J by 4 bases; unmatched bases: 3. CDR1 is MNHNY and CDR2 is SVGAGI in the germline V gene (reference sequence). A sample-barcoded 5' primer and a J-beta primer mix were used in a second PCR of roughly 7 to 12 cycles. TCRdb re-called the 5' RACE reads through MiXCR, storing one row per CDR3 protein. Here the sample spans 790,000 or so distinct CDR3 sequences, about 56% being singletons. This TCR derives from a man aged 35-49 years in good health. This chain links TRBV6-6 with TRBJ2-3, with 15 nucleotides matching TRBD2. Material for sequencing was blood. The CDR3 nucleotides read TGTGCCAGCAGTTTTGGGACTAGCGGGAGGCCAGATACGCAGTATTTT. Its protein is CASSFGTSGRPDTQYF.